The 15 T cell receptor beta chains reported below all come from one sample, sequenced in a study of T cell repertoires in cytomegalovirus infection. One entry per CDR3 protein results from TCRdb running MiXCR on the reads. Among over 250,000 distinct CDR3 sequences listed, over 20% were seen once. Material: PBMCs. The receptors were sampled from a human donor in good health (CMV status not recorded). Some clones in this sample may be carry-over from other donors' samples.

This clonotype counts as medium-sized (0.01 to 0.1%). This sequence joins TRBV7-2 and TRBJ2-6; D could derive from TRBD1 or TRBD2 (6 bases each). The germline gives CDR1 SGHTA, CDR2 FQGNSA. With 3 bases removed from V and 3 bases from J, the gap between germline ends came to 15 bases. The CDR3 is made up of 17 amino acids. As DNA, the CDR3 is TGTGCCAGCAGCTTTCCCCACCGGGGGCTTGGGGCCAACGTCCTGACTTTC. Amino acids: CASSFPHRGLGANVLTF.

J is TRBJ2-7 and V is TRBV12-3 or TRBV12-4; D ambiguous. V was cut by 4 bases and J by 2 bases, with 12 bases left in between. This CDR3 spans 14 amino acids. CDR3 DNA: TGTGCCAGCAGTTCTCCAACTAAAACCTACGAGCAGTACTTC. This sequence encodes CASSSPTKTYEQYF.

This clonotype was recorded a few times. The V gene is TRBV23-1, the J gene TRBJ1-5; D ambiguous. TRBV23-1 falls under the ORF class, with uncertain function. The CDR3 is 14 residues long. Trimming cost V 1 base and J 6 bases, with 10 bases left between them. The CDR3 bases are TGCGCCAGCAGTCAATTTCATCTGACTCAGCCCCAGCATTTT. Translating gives CASSQFHLTQPQHF.

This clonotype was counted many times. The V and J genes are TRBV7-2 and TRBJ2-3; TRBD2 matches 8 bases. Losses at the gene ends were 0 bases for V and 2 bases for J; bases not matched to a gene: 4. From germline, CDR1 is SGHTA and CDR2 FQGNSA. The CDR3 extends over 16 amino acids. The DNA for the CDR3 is TGTGCCAGCAGCTTAGCGTCACTAGCGGTCACAGATACGCAGTATTTT. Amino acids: CASSLASLAVTDTQYF. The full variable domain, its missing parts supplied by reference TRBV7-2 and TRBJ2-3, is GAGVSQSPSNKVTEKGKDVELRCDPISGHTALYWYRQSLGQGLEFLIYFQGNSAPDKSGLPSDRFSAERTGGSVSTLTIQRTQQEDSAVYLCASSLASLAVTDTQYFGPGTRLTVL.

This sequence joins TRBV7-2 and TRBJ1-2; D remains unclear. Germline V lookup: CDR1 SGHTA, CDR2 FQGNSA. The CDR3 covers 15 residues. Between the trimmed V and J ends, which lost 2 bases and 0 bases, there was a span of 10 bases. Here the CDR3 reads CASSLIRIPNYGYTF. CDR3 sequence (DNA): TGTGCCAGCAGCTTAATTAGGATCCCTAACTATGGCTACACCTTC.

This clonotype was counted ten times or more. The CDR3 protein is CASSLGRGGLEAFF. DNA of the CDR3: TGTGCCAGCAGCCTAGGACGGGGTGGACTTGAAGCTTTCTTT. V gene TRBV7-9 combines with J gene TRBJ1-1; the D is unclear. The germline CDR1 and CDR2 sequences are SEHNR and FQNEAQ (reference sequence). CDR3 length: 14 residues. V dropped 5 bases and J dropped 7 bases, with 17 bases sitting between them. Full variable domain (outside the CDR3, taken from reference TRBV7-9 and TRBJ1-1): DTGVSQNPRHKITKRGQNVTFRCDPISEHNRLYWYRQTLGQGPEFLTYFQNEAQLEKSRLLSDRFSAERPKGSFSTLEIQRTEQGDSAMYLCASSLGRGGLEAFFGQGTRLTVV.

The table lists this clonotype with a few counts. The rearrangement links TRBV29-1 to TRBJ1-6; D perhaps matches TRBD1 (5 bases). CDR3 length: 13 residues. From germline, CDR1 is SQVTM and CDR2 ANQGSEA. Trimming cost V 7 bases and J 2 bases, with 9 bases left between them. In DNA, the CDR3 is TGCAGCGCTGCGGACACCTATAATTCACCCCTCCACTTT. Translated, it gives CSAADTYNSPLHF.

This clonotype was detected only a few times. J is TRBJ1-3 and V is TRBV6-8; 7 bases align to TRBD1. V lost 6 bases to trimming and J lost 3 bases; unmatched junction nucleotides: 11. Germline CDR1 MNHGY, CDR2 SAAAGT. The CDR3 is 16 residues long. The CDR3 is CASSYSGTALGNTIYF. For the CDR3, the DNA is TGTGCCAGCAGCTATTCCGGGACAGCTCTTGGAAACACCATATATTTT.

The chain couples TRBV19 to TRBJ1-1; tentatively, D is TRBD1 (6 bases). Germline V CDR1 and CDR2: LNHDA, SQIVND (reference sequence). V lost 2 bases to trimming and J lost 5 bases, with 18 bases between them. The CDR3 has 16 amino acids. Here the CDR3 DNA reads TGTGCCAGTAGTATACCGGGTAGGGGGGCGACAACTGAAGCTTTCTTT. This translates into CASSIPGRGATTEAFF.

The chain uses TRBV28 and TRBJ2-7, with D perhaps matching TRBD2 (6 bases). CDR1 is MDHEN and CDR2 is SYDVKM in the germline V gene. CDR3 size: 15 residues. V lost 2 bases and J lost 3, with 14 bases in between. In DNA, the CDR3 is TGTGCCAGCAGTTTAGGAGGGAGCGTATACTACGAGCAGTACTTC. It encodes CASSLGGSVYYEQYF.

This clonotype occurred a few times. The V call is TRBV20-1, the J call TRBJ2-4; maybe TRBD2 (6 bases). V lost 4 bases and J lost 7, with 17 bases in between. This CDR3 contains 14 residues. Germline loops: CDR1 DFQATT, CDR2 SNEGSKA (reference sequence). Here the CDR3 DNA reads TGCAGTGCTAATTCGGGGGAGAAGTATAACATTCAGTACTTC. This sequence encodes CSANSGEKYNIQYF.

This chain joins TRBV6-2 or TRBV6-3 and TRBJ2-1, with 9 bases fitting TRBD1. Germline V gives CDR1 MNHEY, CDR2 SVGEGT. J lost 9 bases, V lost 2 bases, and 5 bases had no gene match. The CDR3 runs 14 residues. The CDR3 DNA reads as TGTGCCAGCAGTTACGGGACAGGGTCGGCTGAGCAGTTCTTC. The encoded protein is CASSYGTGSAEQFF.

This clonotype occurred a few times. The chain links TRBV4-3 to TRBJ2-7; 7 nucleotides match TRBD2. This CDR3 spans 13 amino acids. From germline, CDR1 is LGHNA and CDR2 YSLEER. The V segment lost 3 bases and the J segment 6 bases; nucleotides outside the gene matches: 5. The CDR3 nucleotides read TGCGCCAGCAGCCAGACCTGGGGGGGCGAGCAGTACTTC. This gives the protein CASSQTWGGEQYF.

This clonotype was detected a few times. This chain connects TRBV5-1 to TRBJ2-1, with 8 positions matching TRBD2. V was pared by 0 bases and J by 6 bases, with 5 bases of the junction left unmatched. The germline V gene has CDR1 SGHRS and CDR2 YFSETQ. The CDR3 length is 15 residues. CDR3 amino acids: CASSLVAGGANEQFF. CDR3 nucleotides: TGCGCCAGCAGCTTGGTTGCGGGAGGAGCCAATGAGCAGTTCTTC.

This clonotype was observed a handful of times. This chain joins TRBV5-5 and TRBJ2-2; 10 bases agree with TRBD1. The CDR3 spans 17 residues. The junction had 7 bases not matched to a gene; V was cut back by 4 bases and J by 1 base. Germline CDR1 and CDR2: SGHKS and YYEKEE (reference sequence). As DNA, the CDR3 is TGTGCCAGCAGCCCCCGGGACAGGGGCGGGAACACCGGGGAGCTGTTTTTT. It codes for CASSPRDRGGNTGELFF. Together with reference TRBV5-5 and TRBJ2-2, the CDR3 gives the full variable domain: DAGVTQSPTHLIKTRGQQVTLRCSPISGHKSVSWYQQVLGQGPQFIFQYYEKEERGRGNFPDRFSARQFPNYSSELNVNALLLGDSALYLCASSPRDRGGNTGELFFGEGSRLTVL.